A single sample gave rise to the 21 T cell receptor beta chains below, sequenced in a study of shared clonotypes between healthy human individuals. Sequenced by immunoSEQ multiplex PCR; TCRdb stores in-frame clones only, minus some. The data show fewer than 600,000 clones, around 74% seen once. What was sequenced was PBMCs. The receptors were sampled from a woman in her thirties or forties in good health. Some clones in this sample may be carry-over from other donors' samples.

The CDR3 spells CASSLAEGNMNTEAFF. The CDR3 DNA sequence: TGCGCCAGCAGCTTGGCCGAAGGGAACATGAACACTGAAGCTTTCTTT. The chain uses TRBV5-1 and TRBJ1-1; D remains ambiguous. Trimming shortened V by 0 bases and J by 0 bases, and 12 bases separated the two germline ends. Germline lookup yields CDR1 SGHRS and CDR2 YFSETQ. This CDR3 has 16 amino acids.

V gene TRBV5-8 combines with J gene TRBJ1-2; 10 bases map to TRBD1. In germline, CDR1 is SGHTS, CDR2 YDEGEE. This CDR3 contains 16 residues. Losses at the gene ends were 4 bases for V and 4 bases for J; bases not matched to a gene: 10. The CDR3 region has the DNA TGTGCCAGCAGCAAAGGGACAGGGGATCTTACCTATGGCTACACCTTC. Translating it yields CASSKGTGDLTYGYTF.

The rearrangement joins TRBV6-1 to TRBJ1-2; D not resolved. Trimming cost V 5 bases and J 4 bases, with 11 bases left between them. The CDR3 spans 13 residues. Germline CDR1 and CDR2: MNHNS and SASEGT. In DNA form, the CDR3 reads TGTGCCAGCAGTCCAGAGGGTCTCTATGGCTACACCTTC. It encodes CASSPEGLYGYTF.

This clone was seen once. This chain connects TRBV19 to TRBJ2-3; D unresolved. The germline V and J ends were trimmed by 3 bases and 5 bases, with 6 bases remaining between them. Germline V lookup: CDR1 LNHDA, CDR2 SQIVND (reference sequence). This CDR3 contains 12 residues. Here the CDR3 reads CASSINGDTQYF. CDR3 bases: TGTGCCAGTAGTATCAATGGAGATACGCAGTATTTT.

CDR3 region: CASSSRQGTQYF. CDR3 DNA: TGTGCCAGCAGCTCCCGACAGGGGACGCAGTATTTT. The chain employs TRBV11-1 and TRBJ2-3, with TRBD1 matching 8 bases. Germline V gene data show CDR1 as SGHAT and CDR2 as FQDESV (reference sequence). V dropped 4 bases and J dropped 9; count of bases not matched to a gene: 3. This CDR3 has 12 residues. Variable domain in full (rest from reference TRBV11-1 and TRBJ2-3): EAEVAQSPRYKITEKSQAVAFWCDPISGHATLYWYRQILGQGPELLVQFQDESVVDDSQLPKDRFSAERLKGVDSTLKIQPAELGDSAMYLCASSSRQGTQYFGPGTRLTVL.

The rearrangement uses TRBV19 and TRBJ2-7, with D possibly matching TRBD2 (5 bases). Germline CDR1 is LNHDA and CDR2 is SQIVND (reference sequence). The CDR3 runs 13 residues. V lost 0 bases, J lost 7 bases, and 10 bases lay in between. The CDR3 coding sequence is TGTGCCAGTAGTATAGACGGGATTGGTGAGCAGTACTTC. As protein: CASSIDGIGEQYF.

The chain recombines TRBV6-1 with TRBJ1-2, with no clear D. Germline assignment: CDR1 MNHNS and CDR2 SASEGT. Trimming stripped 7 bases from V and 11 bases from J, with 17 bases between. The CDR3 is 12 residues long. The DNA for the CDR3 is TGTGCCAGCAACCCAGGTCGGAGTACTTACACCTTC. Translated, it gives CASNPGRSTYTF.

This clone was found a few times. V and J are TRBV27 and TRBJ2-7, with TRBD2 matching 13 bases. Germline V gene lookup returns CDR1 MNHEY and CDR2 SMNVEV (reference sequence). V was pared by 3 bases and J by 3 bases, with 8 bases of the junction left unmatched. CDR3 length: 17 residues. The CDR3 protein is CASSFQPGLAGDYEQYF. CDR3 nucleotides: TGTGCCAGCAGTTTCCAACCCGGACTAGCGGGAGACTACGAGCAGTACTTC.

The chain has TRBV30 and TRBJ2-7; 9 bases map to TRBD2. The CDR3 loop spans 16 amino acids. After removal of 0 bases from V and 4 bases from J, the junction contained 10 bases not matched to a gene. The germline V gene encodes CDR1 GTSNPN and CDR2 SVGIG (reference sequence). CDR3 residues: CAWSVRSGLAFYEQYF. The CDR3 DNA reads as TGTGCCTGGAGTGTGCGATCGGGACTAGCTTTTTACGAGCAGTACTTC.

This clone showed up just a few times. The chain recombines TRBV5-4 with TRBJ2-3; 7 nucleotides match TRBD2. This CDR3 region has 15 residues. Trimming took 0 bases from V and 4 from J; bases not matched to a gene: 5. Germline V lookup: CDR1 SGHNT, CDR2 YYREEE (reference sequence). The CDR3 reads CASSLGGGRADTQYF. Here the CDR3 DNA reads TGTGCCAGCAGCTTGGGGGGCGGGAGAGCAGATACGCAGTATTTT.

This chain joins TRBV4-3 and TRBJ2-3; D is uncertain. V gave up 0 bases and J gave up 2 bases, with 12 bases separating them. Germline lookup yields CDR1 LGHNA and CDR2 YSLEER. The CDR3 has 16 residues. The CDR3 region is CASSQDDGLDTDTQYF. The DNA for the CDR3 is TGCGCCAGCAGCCAAGACGACGGGCTTGACACAGATACGCAGTATTTT.

V gene TRBV11-2 combines with J gene TRBJ1-1, with D perhaps TRBD1 (6 bases). Germline-derived CDR1 and CDR2 are SGHAT and FQNNGV. Between the trimmed V and J ends, which lost 0 bases and 3 bases, there was a span of 14 bases. This CDR3 comprises 16 residues. Written as DNA, the CDR3 is TGTGCCAGCAGCTTAGAATGGGGGGCCGTGGACACTGAAGCTTTCTTT. Protein: CASSLEWGAVDTEAFF.

This sequence joins TRBV7-8 and TRBJ1-2; D remains ambiguous. The CDR3 has 14 residues. Germline assignment: CDR1 SGHVS and CDR2 FQNEAQ. Trimming pared 4 bases from V and 4 bases from J, leaving 13 bases between. The CDR3 nucleotides are TGTGCCAGCAGCTACCGGACCGGGGTCTATGGCTACACCTTC. Translating it yields CASSYRTGVYGYTF.

The V call is TRBV30, the J call TRBJ2-7; 7 nucleotides line up with TRBD1. In germline, CDR1 is GTSNPN, CDR2 SVGIG (reference sequence). Trimming took 2 bases from V and 3 from J; bases not matched to a gene: 10. The CDR3 has 15 amino acids. The CDR3 DNA reads as TGTGCCTGGAGTTTTACTCCGGGACAGAGCTACGAGCAGTACTTC. Translating gives CAWSFTPGQSYEQYF.

V is TRBV7-8 and J is TRBJ2-4; D gene ambiguous. The CDR3 runs 15 residues. Germline V gene lookup returns CDR1 SGHVS and CDR2 FQNEAQ. V dropped 5 bases and J dropped 0 bases, with 11 bases sitting between them. CDR3 sequence (DNA): TGTGCCAGCAGCAAATCAGCCTTAGCCAAAAACATTCAGTACTTC. This sequence encodes CASSKSALAKNIQYF. Filled out from reference TRBV7-8 and TRBJ2-4, the complete variable domain reads GAGVSQSPRYKVAKRGQDVALRCDPISGHVSLFWYQQALGQGPEFLTYFQNEAQLDKSGLPSDRFFAERPEGSVSTLKIQRTQQEDSAVYLCASSKSALAKNIQYFGAGTRLSVL.

The rearrangement uses TRBV7-2 and TRBJ2-5; D ambiguous. The CDR3 length is 14 residues. Germline CDR1 reads SGHTA; CDR2 reads FQGNSA. Trimming shortened V by 5 bases and J by 5 bases, and 15 bases separated the two germline ends. CDR3 region: CASSPKGQSETQYF. The DNA of the CDR3 is TGTGCCAGCAGCCCAAAAGGGCAGTCGGAGACCCAGTACTTC.

This clone was seen a few times. The chain carries TRBV19 and TRBJ1-2; possibly TRBD1 for D (6 bases). Per the germline V gene, CDR1 is LNHDA and CDR2 is SQIVND (reference sequence). The CDR3 covers 13 residues. V shed 6 bases and J shed 2 bases, with 10 bases lying between them. CDR3 protein: CASSPDRNYGYTF. As DNA, the CDR3 is TGTGCCAGTAGCCCGGACAGAAACTATGGCTACACCTTC.

This clone was detected only a few times. V and J are TRBV4-1 and TRBJ2-3, with TRBD2 matching 14 bases. J lost 3 bases, V lost 4 bases, and 18 bases had no gene match. This CDR3 region has 21 residues. Per the germline V gene, CDR1 is MGHRA and CDR2 is YSYEKL. The DNA of the CDR3 is TGCGCCAGCAGCCCCGGACCGTTTTACGGGACTAGCGGGAGTACGACAGATACGCAGTATTTT. Translated: CASSPGPFYGTSGSTTDTQYF.

The chain carries TRBV18 and TRBJ2-3, with D hard to call. This CDR3 comprises 14 residues. Per the germline V gene, CDR1 is KGHSH and CDR2 is LQKENI. V dropped 0 bases and J dropped 4 bases, with 8 bases sitting between them. DNA of the CDR3: TGTGCCAGCTCACCACCGTCTCATCCAGATACGCAGTATTTT. It yields the protein CASSPPSHPDTQYF.

The chain links TRBV18 to TRBJ2-7; TRBD1 might be the D (6 bases). The V and J ends lost 8 bases and 3 bases respectively, with 11 bases between them. This CDR3 contains 12 residues. Germline V gene lookup returns CDR1 KGHSH and CDR2 LQKENI. This chain's CDR3 is CASTSDSYEQYF. The CDR3 bases are TGTGCCAGCACCTCGGACAGCTACGAGCAGTACTTC.

The chain combines TRBV4-3 with TRBJ1-5, with D unresolved. Germline V gene sequence: CDR1 LGHNA, CDR2 YSLEER. CDR3 length: 13 residues. Trimming stripped 0 bases from V and 6 bases from J, with 6 bases between. CDR3 loop: CASSQDSSQPQHF. CDR3 in DNA: TGCGCCAGCAGCCAAGATAGTAGTCAGCCCCAGCATTTT.